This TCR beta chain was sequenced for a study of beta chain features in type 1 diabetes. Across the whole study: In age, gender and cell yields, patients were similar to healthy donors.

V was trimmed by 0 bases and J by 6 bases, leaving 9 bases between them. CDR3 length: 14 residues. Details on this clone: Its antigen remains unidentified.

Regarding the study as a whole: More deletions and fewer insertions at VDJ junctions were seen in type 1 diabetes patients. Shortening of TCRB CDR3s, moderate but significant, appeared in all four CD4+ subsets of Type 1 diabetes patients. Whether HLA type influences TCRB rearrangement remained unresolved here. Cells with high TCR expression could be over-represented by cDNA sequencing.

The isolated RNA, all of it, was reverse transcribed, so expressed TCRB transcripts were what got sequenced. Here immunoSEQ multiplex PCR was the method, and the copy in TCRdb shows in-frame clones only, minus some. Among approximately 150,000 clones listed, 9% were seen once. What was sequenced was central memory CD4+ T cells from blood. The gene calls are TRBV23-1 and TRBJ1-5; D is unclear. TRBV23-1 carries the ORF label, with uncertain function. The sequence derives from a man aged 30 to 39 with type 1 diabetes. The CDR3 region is CASSQSITGQPQHF. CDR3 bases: TGCGCCAGCAGTCAATCCATAACCGGTCAGCCCCAGCATTTT.